This T cell receptor (beta chain) was profiled in a study of Ad26.COV2.S vaccination and SARS-CoV-2 variants. This clone was counted a few times. The data were produced by immunoSEQ multiplex PCR, yet TCRdb's version contains in-frame clones alone and is incomplete. The sample holds around 500,000 clones, nearly 90% seen once. Regarding treatment: 19 received Ad26.COV2.S at low or high dose, single or two shots; 5 received placebo; per-sample allocation not given. Sample collection was performed on day 63 after the first vaccine or placebo injection. CDR3 size: 15 residues. With 5 bases removed from V and 2 bases from J, the gap between germline ends came to 16 bases. Germline CDR1 MNHEY, CDR2 SVGEGT.

The sample in question was peripheral blood, obtained in a trial of Ad26.COV2.S vaccine versus placebo. The chain is built from TRBV6-2 or TRBV6-3 and TRBJ2-7; D is undetermined. The sequence derives from a person between 18 and 60 years old who received the Ad26.COV2.S COVID-19 vaccine or a placebo. CDR3 bases: TGTGCCAGCAGTAAAACCCCGGACGGAACCTACGAGCAGTACTTC. Translated: CASSKTPDGTYEQYF.